Each of the 30 T cell receptor beta chains below was sequenced from the same sample in a study of blood T cell repertoires in COVID-19. The method was immunoSEQ multiplex PCR; TCRdb's version includes in-frame clones alone and lacks a portion of them. Of 84,000 or so clones in the sample, around 80% were seen once. Input material: peripheral blood. These TCRs come from a human donor in a cohort sampled during active COVID-19.

In nucleotides, the CDR3 is TGTGCCAGCAGTTTAAGGGGTTCGACCCTATCCGATGAAAAACTGTTTTTT. Translated: CASSLRGSTLSDEKLFF. V gene TRBV28 combines with J gene TRBJ1-4, with TRBD1 as a possible D gene (5 bases). CDR3 length: 17 amino acids. Trimming pared 2 bases from V and 6 bases from J, leaving 19 bases between. CDR1 is MDHEN, CDR2 SYDVKM, per germline.

The rearrangement joins TRBV10-3 to TRBJ2-7; D is ambiguous. Trimming cost V 8 bases and J 2 bases, with 10 bases left between them. Germline V lookup: CDR1 ENHRY, CDR2 SYGVKD. This CDR3 has 12 amino acids. DNA of the CDR3: TGTGCCATCTCGGCGGATGCCTACGAGCAGTACTTC. Its protein product is CAISADAYEQYF.

The rearrangement links TRBV6-1 to TRBJ1-2; tentatively, D is TRBD1 (6 bases). CDR1 and CDR2 from the germline V gene are MNHNS and SASEGT. V gave up 0 bases and J gave up 5 bases, with 13 bases separating them. The CDR3 covers 15 residues. The CDR3 nucleotides read TGTGCCAGCAGTGAAGCGGGGGCAGGTCGGTATGGCTACACCTTC. Encoded protein: CASSEAGAGRYGYTF.

CDR3 sequence: CASSRNDYTQYF. The CDR3 DNA reads TGTGCCAGCAGCCGAAACGACTATACGCAGTATTTT. The chain is built from TRBV11-3 and TRBJ2-3, with D uncertain. This CDR3 comprises 12 residues. Trimming stripped 5 bases from V and 7 bases from J, with 10 bases between. Looked up from germline, CDR1 is SGHNT and CDR2 is YENEEA.

The V and J genes are TRBV6-1 and TRBJ2-2; TRBD1 matches 7 bases. Germline V gene lookup returns CDR1 MNHNS and CDR2 SASEGT. V dropped 3 bases and J dropped 4; count of bases not matched to a gene: 11. The length of the CDR3 is 17 residues. CDR3 DNA: TGTGCCAGCAGTGACAACTACAGGGGCGACGGCACCGGGGAGCTGTTTTTT. Translating it yields CASSDNYRGDGTGELFF.

This clone was picked up a small number of times. In nucleotides, the CDR3 is TGTGCCAGTAGGTCCCCCGGGACAGGCACTGAAGCTTTCTTT. It yields the protein CASRSPGTGTEAFF. The chain couples TRBV19 to TRBJ1-1; 8 bases line up with TRBD1. The CDR3 loop spans 14 amino acids. Germline lookup yields CDR1 LNHDA and CDR2 SQIVND (reference sequence). V was clipped by 6 bases and J by 4 bases; unmatched bases: 7.

V is TRBV7-9 and J is TRBJ2-7, with 13 positions matching TRBD2. CDR3 length: 16 residues. Per germline, CDR1 SEHNR and CDR2 FQNEAQ (reference sequence). Germline trimming cut 1 base from V and 3 bases from J; bases unmatched to any gene: 3. CDR3 bases: TGTGCCAGCAGCTTAGTGGGACTAGCGGGGAACTACGAGCAGTACTTC. Its protein is CASSLVGLAGNYEQYF.

V and J are TRBV28 and TRBJ2-1; 7 bases agree with TRBD1. Germline V gene lookup returns CDR1 MDHEN and CDR2 SYDVKM. The V segment lost 1 base and the J segment 5 bases; nucleotides outside the gene matches: 5. The CDR3 is 15 residues long. CDR3 coding DNA: TGTGCCAGCAGTTTATACGGACAGGTCGACAATGAGCAGTTCTTC. Translation gives CASSLYGQVDNEQFF.

The V gene is TRBV7-2, the J gene TRBJ2-1; 11 bases are shared with TRBD2. The V and J ends lost 1 base and 2 bases, in that order; junction bases with no gene match: 7. Per germline, CDR1 SGHTA and CDR2 FQGNSA. The CDR3 is 18 amino acids. CDR3 coding DNA: TGTGCCAGCAGCTTAGAGGGGCAACTAGCGGGAGCCTACAATGAGCAGTTCTTC. It specifies CASSLEGQLAGAYNEQFF.

The chain has TRBV28 and TRBJ2-7, with D unclear. V gave up 3 bases and J gave up 3 bases, with 6 bases separating them. This CDR3 comprises 12 residues. The germline gives CDR1 MDHEN, CDR2 SYDVKM. In DNA, the CDR3 is TGTGCCAGCAGTTTGAACGGCTACGAGCAGTACTTC. Its protein is CASSLNGYEQYF.

The V and J genes are TRBV7-9 and TRBJ1-1; a possible D gene is TRBD1 (5 bases). Trimming pared 2 bases from V and 5 bases from J, leaving 18 bases between. The CDR3 runs to 16 residues. Germline loops: CDR1 SEHNR, CDR2 FQNEAQ (reference sequence). Here the CDR3 reads CASSLSLQARGTEAFF. The CDR3 region has the DNA TGTGCCAGCAGCTTAAGTCTCCAGGCCCGGGGGACTGAAGCTTTCTTT.

This chain uses TRBV30 with TRBJ1-5; TRBD1 aligns across 7 bases. The CDR3 runs 15 residues. J was trimmed by 1 base and V by 1 base; bases with no gene match: 4. CDR1 GTSNPN and CDR2 SVGIG come from the germline V gene (reference sequence). DNA for the CDR3: TGTGCCTGGAGTGGGGGACAGTCGAGCAATCAGCCCCAGCATTTT. Residues: CAWSGGQSSNQPQHF.

Here the CDR3 DNA reads TGTGCCAGCAGCGTAGGTCTTCTCGGTGGCACTAGTGGCTACACCTTC. This encodes CASSVGLLGGTSGYTF. The J gene is TRBJ1-2, the V gene TRBV9, with D unresolved. Looked up from germline, CDR1 is SGDLS and CDR2 is YYNGEE. V was clipped by 0 bases and J by 7 bases, with 19 bases between them. The CDR3 has 16 residues.

The chain has TRBV12-3 or TRBV12-4 and TRBJ2-2; no definite D call. Trimming took 7 bases from V and 4 from J, leaving 10 bases between them. CDR3 length: 13 amino acids. For the CDR3, the DNA is TGTGCCAGCACCCTGAGAATCACCGGGGAGCTGTTTTTT. Translation: CASTLRITGELFF.

This chain connects TRBV9 to TRBJ2-7; TRBD2 agrees at 7 bases. The germline V gene encodes CDR1 SGDLS and CDR2 YYNGEE. The CDR3 spans 16 residues. The V segment lost 0 bases and the J segment 2 bases; nucleotides outside the gene matches: 8. The CDR3 sequence: CASSVGGGRGAYEQYF. The DNA for the CDR3 is TGTGCCAGCAGCGTAGGCGGGGGACGAGGGGCCTACGAGCAGTACTTC.

The gene calls are TRBV5-6 and TRBJ2-3; D is ambiguous. V was shortened by 3 bases and J by 5 bases, with 4 bases between the two germline ends. CDR3 size: 11 residues. Germline-derived CDR1 and CDR2 are SGHDT and YYEEEE. CDR3 sequence reads: CASSSGDTQYF. Written as DNA, the CDR3 is TGTGCCAGCAGCTCGGGAGATACGCAGTATTTT.

V is TRBV4-3 and J is TRBJ1-5, with 9 nucleotides matching TRBD1. Unmatched junction bases numbered 0, after V lost 0 bases and J lost 6 bases. Germline CDR1 reads LGHNA; CDR2 reads YSLEER. This CDR3 contains 14 residues. For the CDR3, the DNA is TGCGCCAGCAGCCAAGAGACAGGGGGTCAGCCCCAGCATTTT. It yields the protein CASSQETGGQPQHF.

J is TRBJ1-2 and V is TRBV7-9; D might be TRBD1 (5 bases). CDR1 is SEHNR, CDR2 FQNEAQ, per germline (reference sequence). This CDR3 contains 13 residues. Trimming cost V 4 bases and J 5 bases, with 11 bases left between them. CDR3 bases: TGTGCCAGCAGCTCAGACCGACAGTATGGCTACACCTTC. Its protein product is CASSSDRQYGYTF.

The rearrangement uses TRBV4-2 and TRBJ1-4; D unresolved. This CDR3 contains 16 residues. CDR1 is LGHNA and CDR2 is YNFKEQ in the germline V gene. V lost 1 base and J 4 bases, leaving 13 bases between the germline ends. The CDR3 nucleotides are TGTGCCAGCAGCCAAGGGCAGACAAATGATAATGAAAAACTGTTTTTT. Protein product: CASSQGQTNDNEKLFF.

The genes are TRBV19 and TRBJ2-5, with D possibly matching TRBD2 (5 bases). The CDR3 runs 14 residues. Germline assignment: CDR1 LNHDA and CDR2 SQIVND (reference sequence). Trimming pared 3 bases from V and 9 bases from J, leaving 17 bases between. Here the CDR3 DNA reads TGTGCCAGTAGTATTTTCTCCGGGGATGGGGCCCAGTACTTC. Residues: CASSIFSGDGAQYF.

The chain is built from TRBV18 and TRBJ2-3; 9 bases are shared with TRBD1. Germline V gene lookup returns CDR1 KGHSH and CDR2 LQKENI. The CDR3 runs to 12 residues. V trimming: 8 bases; J trimming: 7 bases; junction bases outside the gene matches: 4. CDR3 residues: CASRQGVYTQYF. CDR3 nucleotides: TGTGCCAGCCGACAGGGGGTCTATACGCAGTATTTT.

V and J are TRBV6-5 and TRBJ2-7; the match to TRBD2 covers 8 bases. CDR1 is MNHEY, CDR2 SVGAGI, per germline. This CDR3 is built from 13 residues. Trimming at V came to 7 bases and at J to 3 bases, leaving 5 bases not matched to a gene. CDR3 sequence: CASITGGGYEQYF. The CDR3 DNA reads as TGTGCCAGCATCACGGGGGGGGGCTACGAGCAGTACTTC.

The chain has TRBV2 and TRBJ2-5, with a possible D match to TRBD2 (6 bases). V was shortened by 10 bases and J by 7 bases, with 22 bases between the two germline ends. CDR1 and CDR2 (germline): SNHLY, FYNNEI. The CDR3 sequence is 14 residues long. CDR3 sequence reads: CATSPVNNGGTQYF. The CDR3 DNA reads as TGTGCCACCTCTCCCGTCAACAACGGGGGGACCCAGTACTTC. Together with reference TRBV2 and TRBJ2-5, the CDR3 gives the full variable domain: EPEVTQTPSHQVTQMGQEVILRCVPISNHLYFYWYRQILGQKVEFLVSFYNNEISEKSEIFDDQFSVERPDGSNFTLKIRSTKLEDSAMYFCATSPVNNGGTQYFGPGTRLLVL.

CDR3 residues: CAWSVLGTGGWETQYF. CDR3 DNA sequence: TGTGCCTGGAGTGTACTAGGGACAGGGGGATGGGAGACCCAGTACTTC. The V call is TRBV30, the J call TRBJ2-5; 11 nucleotides match TRBD1. J gave up 5 bases and V 0 bases, and 8 bases lay outside the gene matches. This CDR3 has 16 residues. Germline CDR1 GTSNPN, CDR2 SVGIG (reference sequence).

This chain links TRBV9 with TRBJ1-2, with a weak D call TRBD1 (6 bases). The germline V gene encodes CDR1 SGDLS and CDR2 YYNGEE. The CDR3 is made up of 15 amino acids. The ends were cut back, 3 bases at V and 2 bases at J, with 14 bases in the middle. CDR3 sequence: CASSASGQTNYGYTF. In DNA, the CDR3 is TGTGCCAGCAGCGCCTCAGGACAGACGAACTATGGCTACACCTTC.

The chain uses TRBV29-1 and TRBJ2-5, with D perhaps TRBD2 (6 bases). The CDR3 has 14 amino acids. The V and J ends lost 3 bases and 5 bases respectively, with 16 bases between them. Germline assignment: CDR1 SQVTM and CDR2 ANQGSEA. The CDR3 is CSVEAPGRTETQYF. The CDR3 region has the DNA TGCAGCGTTGAGGCCCCAGGGAGGACGGAGACCCAGTACTTC.

The rearrangement uses TRBV5-8 and TRBJ2-3; 7 positions agree with TRBD2. Germline lookup yields CDR1 SGHTS and CDR2 YDEGEE. The V segment lost 0 bases and the J segment 3 bases; nucleotides outside the gene matches: 4. CDR3 size: 15 residues. CDR3 residues: CASSLAWGGTDTQYF. The CDR3 DNA reads as TGTGCCAGCAGCTTGGCGTGGGGGGGGACAGATACGCAGTATTTT.

The rearrangement links TRBV2 to TRBJ2-7, with no clear D. Germline V gene lookup returns CDR1 SNHLY and CDR2 FYNNEI. This CDR3 is 14 amino acids long. V was shortened by 6 bases and J by 5 bases, with 17 bases between the two germline ends. The CDR3 DNA reads TGTGCCAGCAGCGCTCTAGATTCTCGGCACGAGCAGTACTTC. Residues: CASSALDSRHEQYF.

The chain joins TRBV7-9 to TRBJ2-7; 10 nucleotides align to TRBD2. Germline loops: CDR1 SEHNR, CDR2 FQNEAQ (reference sequence). This CDR3 spans 14 amino acids. After removal of 4 bases from V and 6 bases from J, the junction contained 6 bases not matched to a gene. The CDR3 DNA reads as TGTGCCAGCAGCTATAGCGGGAGGCGGTCCGAGCAGTACTTC. It translates to CASSYSGRRSEQYF.

The chain links TRBV25-1 to TRBJ1-4, with D possibly being TRBD1 (6 bases). Germline V CDR1 and CDR2: MGHDK, SYGVNS. The V and J ends lost 4 bases and 10 bases respectively, with 10 bases between them. CDR3 length equals 12 residues. The chain's CDR3 is CASSGPRGKLFF. CDR3 DNA: TGTGCCAGCAGTGGACCCAGGGGAAAACTGTTTTTT.